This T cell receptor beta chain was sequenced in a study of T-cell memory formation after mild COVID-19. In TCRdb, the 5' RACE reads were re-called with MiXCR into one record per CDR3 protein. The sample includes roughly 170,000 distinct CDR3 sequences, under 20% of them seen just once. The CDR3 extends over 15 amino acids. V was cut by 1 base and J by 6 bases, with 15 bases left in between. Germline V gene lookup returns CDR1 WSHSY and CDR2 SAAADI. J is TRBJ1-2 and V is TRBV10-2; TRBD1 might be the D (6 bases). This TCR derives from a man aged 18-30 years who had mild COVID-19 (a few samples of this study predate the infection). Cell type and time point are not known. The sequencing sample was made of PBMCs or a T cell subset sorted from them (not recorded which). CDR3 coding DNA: TGCGCCAGCAGTGAGTGGGGCAGGGGAGAGAATGGCTACACCTTC. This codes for CASSEWGRGENGYTF.